The rows below give T cell receptor beta chains drawn from one sample of a study of blood T cell repertoires in COVID-19. TCRdb keeps only in-frame clones here, not all; method: immunoSEQ multiplex PCR. The sample consists of some 450,000 clones, around 90% of them appearing once. Sequenced: peripheral blood. These receptors all come from a man between 18 and 35 years old with COVID-19, enrolled during active disease. Each CDR3 is given with its conserved first and last residue. A D gene is named only where the DNA matches it firmly. Size values are once, few and many counts, or a class for expanded clones, and some rows have none.

>TRBV7-2|NA|TRBJ1-3|NA
TGTGCCACCCACTCCGTGGGGACAGGAAACACCATATATTTT
CATHSVGTGNTIYF
>TRBV11-2|NA|TRBJ2-6|NA
TGTGCCAGCAGCTTAGCTTATGGGGCCAACGTCCTGACTTTC
CASSLAYGANVLTF
>TRBV7-3|NA|TRBJ2-2|NA
TGTGCCAGCAGCTTAAGACCGGGAGCGGGCGGGGAGCTGTTTTTT
CASSLRPGAGGELFF
>TRBV19|NA|TRBJ1-5|NA
TGTGCCAGTAAGATAGCGGGCAGAAGCAATCAGCCCCAGCATTTT
CASKIAGRSNQPQHF
>TRBV11-2|TRBD1|TRBJ2-5|few
TGTGCCAGCAGCTTGGGCAGGGGGCCAGAGACCCAGTACTTC
CASSLGRGPETQYF
>TRBV6-5|TRBD2|TRBJ2-1|once
TGTGCCAGCAGTCTAGCGGGCTCGCTTTACAATGAGCAGTTCTTC
CASSLAGSLYNEQFF
>TRBV4-1|NA|TRBJ2-3|NA
TGCGCCAGCAGCCAAGATCGTGGCACAGATACGCAGTATTTT
CASSQDRGTDTQYF
>TRBV7-6|NA|TRBJ2-2|NA
TGTGCCAGCAGCTTTGCAGTAGGGGTTGGCGGGGAGCTGTTTTTT
CASSFAVGVGGELFF
>TRBV3-1/TRBV3-2|NA|TRBJ1-5|NA
TGTGCCAGCAGCCAAGAAATTTCATCGGAGCAGCCCCAGCATTTT
CASSQEISSEQPQHF
>TRBV4-1|TRBD2|TRBJ2-2|NA
TGCGCCAGCAGCCAGCACCCCGGGACTAGGAACACCGGGGAGCTGTTTTTT
CASSQHPGTRNTGELFF
>TRBV18|TRBD1|TRBJ1-1|NA
TGTGCCAGCTCCCTCGGACAGGTCTTGAACACTGAAGCTTTCTTT
CASSLGQVLNTEAFF
>TRBV4-1|NA|TRBJ2-3|NA
TGCGCCAGCAGCCAAGACAGGATAGATACGCAGTATTTT
CASSQDRIDTQYF
>TRBV21-1|NA|TRBJ2-1|NA
TGTGCCAGCAGCATCTCCCCCGGGACTAGCGGGTCCCGCAATGAGCAGTTCTTC
CASSISPGTSGSRNEQFF
>TRBV30|TRBD2|TRBJ2-1|NA
TGTGCCTGGAGTAGGTCGGGAGGCGGGCAGTTCTTC
CAWSRSGGGQFF
>TRBV2|NA|TRBJ2-2|NA
TGTGCCAGCAGTGAAGTCCGCAACCGGGCCGGGGAGCTGTTTTTT
CASSEVRNRAGELFF
>TRBV27|NA|TRBJ2-2|NA
TGTGCCAGCAGTTTAACGGGGGTGAACACCGGGGAGCTGTTTTTT
CASSLTGVNTGELFF